This T cell receptor beta chain was observed in a study of blood T cells in healthy people across ages. Study outcomes and limitations: TCR beta diversity correlated strongly with naive T cell percentage. Estimated diversity across one million T cells was deemed an underestimate.

In this sample, this clonotype turned up a few times. Its antigen is undetermined. Sample-barcoded 5' priming and a J-beta primer mix drove a second PCR of 7 to 11 cycles. Every cDNA was tagged by a template-switch adaptor with 12 random nucleotides. TCRdb recomputed calls from the 5' RACE reads with MiXCR, one row per CDR3 protein. The data hold 2 million or so distinct CDR3 sequences, with 49% observed a single time. This clonotype was sampled from a middle-aged woman in good health. The sequenced sample consisted of blood.

The CDR3, as DNA: TGTGCCATCAGTGAGTCCGGGACTAGGAGATTGTCAGATACGCAGTATTTT. Translated, it gives CAISESGTRRLSDTQYF. V usage is TRBV10-3 and J usage is TRBJ2-3, with 8 bases fitting TRBD2. There are 17 residues in the CDR3. The trim removed 0 bases at V and 4 bases at J, leaving 9 bases unmatched. The germline V gene has CDR1 ENHRY and CDR2 SYGVKD.